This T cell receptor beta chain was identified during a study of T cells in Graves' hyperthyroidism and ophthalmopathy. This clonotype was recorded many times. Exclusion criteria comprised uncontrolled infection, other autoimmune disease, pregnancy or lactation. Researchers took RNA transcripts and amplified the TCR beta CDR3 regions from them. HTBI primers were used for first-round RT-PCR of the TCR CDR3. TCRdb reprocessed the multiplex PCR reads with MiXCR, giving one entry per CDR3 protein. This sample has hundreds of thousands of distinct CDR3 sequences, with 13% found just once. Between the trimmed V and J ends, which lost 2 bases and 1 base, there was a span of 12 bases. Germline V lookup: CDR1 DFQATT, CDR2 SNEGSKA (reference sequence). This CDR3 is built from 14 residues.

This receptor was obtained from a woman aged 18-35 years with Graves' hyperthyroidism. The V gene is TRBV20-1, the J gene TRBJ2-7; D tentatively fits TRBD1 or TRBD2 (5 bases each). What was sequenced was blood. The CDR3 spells CSARLDGASYEQYF. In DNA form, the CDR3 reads TGCAGTGCTAGACTGGACGGGGCGTCCTACGAGCAGTACTTC.